This is a list of T cell receptor beta chains from one sample in a study of cytomegalovirus exposure and HLA in healthy donors. Assay: immunoSEQ multiplex PCR; the TCRdb copy retains only in-frame clones and omits some. The data show 95,000 to 150,000 clones, 17% seen once. The sequencing sample was made of PBMCs. These receptors originate from a female donor in good health and CMV-seropositive. CDR3s include the opening cysteine and the closing phenylalanine or tryptophan. The D gene is left open where the match is weak. Expanded clones get a size class; other rows say once, few or many, or leave the size out.

clone_size d_call j_call v_call cdr3_nt cdr3_aa
- TRBD2 TRBJ2-1 TRBV2 TGTGCCAGCAGCGGGACTAGCGTAAACTACAATGAGCAGTTCTTC CASSGTSVNYNEQFF
few TRBD2 TRBJ2-7 TRBV14 TGTGCCAGCAGCCAAGCTGGCGGGAGCTACGAGCAGTACTTC CASSQAGGSYEQYF
- - TRBJ2-5 TRBV19 TGTGCCAGTAGTCTAATACAGGGAAACCAAGAGACCCAGTACTTC CASSLIQGNQETQYF
few TRBD1 TRBJ2-7 TRBV5-6 TGTGCCAGCAGCTTAGGACAGGGTCTGCAGTACTTC CASSLGQGLQYF
few - TRBJ1-2 TRBV4-2 TGTGCCAGCAGCCAAGACGCGGTCTACACCTTC CASSQDAVYTF
- TRBD2 TRBJ2-3 TRBV5-1 TGCGCCAGCAGCACCGAGACTAGCGGGGGCACAGATACGCAGTATTTT CASSTETSGGTDTQYF
few - TRBJ1-5 TRBV6-6 TGTGCCAGCAAGGACGGGAATAGCAATCAGCCCCAGCATTTT CASKDGNSNQPQHF
- - TRBJ1-1 TRBV4-1 TGCGCCAGCAGCCAAGAAAGACAGGTGAACACTGAAGCTTTCTTT CASSQERQVNTEAFF
few - TRBJ1-3 TRBV28 TGTGCCAGCAGTTTACGTTCTCACACATCATATTTT CASSLRSHTSYF
- - TRBJ1-5 TRBV2 TGTGGGTCGAGCGGGACAAATAATCAGCCCCAGCATTTT CGSSGTNNQPQHF
- TRBD1 TRBJ2-5 TRBV2 TGTGCCAGCACAGGGACAGGGGAGACCCAGTACTTC CASTGTGETQYF
few - TRBJ1-2 TRBV27 TGTGCCAGCAGCCGGACACCATGGGGCTATGGCTACACCTTC CASSRTPWGYGYTF
few TRBD2 TRBJ2-7 TRBV9 TGTGCCAGCAGCCCAGAGGAGCGGGGCTCCTACGAGCAGTACTTC CASSPEERGSYEQYF
- TRBD1 TRBJ1-4 TRBV4-2 TGTGCCAGCAGCCACGACAGGGAACGGGGGAAGGAAAAACTGTTTTTT CASSHDRERGKEKLFF
few - TRBJ1-5 TRBV6-5 TGTGCAGTCGCGGAGCAGTGGGGCAATCAGCCCCAGCATTTT CAVAEQWGNQPQHF
- - TRBJ2-7 TRBV28 TGTGCCAGCAGTTTACCCCTCCAGGGAAAGTACTTC CASSLPLQGKYF
few TRBD2 TRBJ2-7 TRBV7-2 TGTGCCAGCAGCCGAAGCGGGGGGGCACTATACGAGCAGTACTTC CASSRSGGALYEQYF
few TRBD2 TRBJ2-1 TRBV10-3 TGTGCCATCAGTACTTTAGCGGGAGGGGGTACCCATGAGCAGTTCTTC CAISTLAGGGTHEQFF
- TRBD1 TRBJ1-3 TRBV9 TGTGCCAGCAGCGGGGGACAGGGGGCTTTATTCTCTGGAAACACCATATATTTT CASSGGQGALFSGNTIYF
- - TRBJ1-1 TRBV11-2 TGTGCCAGCAGCCCCCCTCCCAGCAGGGGGAACACTGAAGCTTTCTTT CASSPPPSRGNTEAFF
- TRBD1 TRBJ1-3 TRBV4-1 TGCGCCAGCAGCCGCCGGACAGGGCAATCTGGAAACACCATATATTTT CASSRRTGQSGNTIYF
- - TRBJ1-4 TRBV6-1 TGTGCCAGCAGTGCCTACAGGTCAGGTGAAAAACTGTTTTTT CASSAYRSGEKLFF
once TRBD1 TRBJ2-1 TRBV4-2 TGTGCCAGCAGCCATGCCGGGACAGACAATGAGCAGTTCTTC CASSHAGTDNEQFF
- - TRBJ1-1 TRBV5-1 TGCGCCAGCAGCTTGTACTCAGGGAATACGGCTTTCTTT CASSLYSGNTAFF
few - TRBJ2-7 TRBV5-6 TGTGCCAGCAGCTTGAGCCAGGGTTCCTACGAGCAGTACTTC CASSLSQGSYEQYF
few - TRBJ1-2 TRBV30 TGTGCCTGGAGACTTCGAATAACAGATTATGGCTACACCTTC CAWRLRITDYGYTF
few - TRBJ1-4 TRBV5-4 TGTGCCAGCAGCGAAGGTCTCAGGGGTTGGGGAACTAATGAAAAACTGTTTTTT CASSEGLRGWGTNEKLFF
- - TRBJ1-3 TRBV2 TGTGCCAGCAGTGCGCACAACAACCCCGGAAACACCATATATTTT CASSAHNNPGNTIYF
few TRBD1 TRBJ1-5 TRBV4-2 TGTGCCAGCAGCCAAGGACAGGGAGGTCAGCCCCAGCATTTT CASSQGQGGQPQHF
few TRBD1 TRBJ2-1 TRBV7-9 TGTGCCAGCGTCCTAACAGGGGATGAGCAGTTCTTC CASVLTGDEQFF
few TRBD1 TRBJ1-1 TRBV29-1 TGCAGCGTCTCACAGGGGTACACTGAAGCTTTCTTT CSVSQGYTEAFF
few - TRBJ2-7 TRBV19 TGTGCCAGTAGTATCAGTCTCGTCCACGAGCAGTACTTC CASSISLVHEQYF
- - TRBJ1-1 TRBV27 TGTGCCAGCAGTACAATGCTGAACACTGAAGCTTTCTTT CASSTMLNTEAFF
- - TRBJ1-2 TRBV2 TGTGCCAGCAGTGAAATCCCTCGGGGAGGGAACTATGGCTACACCTTC CASSEIPRGGNYGYTF
- TRBD2 TRBJ2-7 TRBV28 TGTGCCAGCAGGCCCGGGGGGGGGCGACCCATCTCCTACGAGCAGTACTTC CASRPGGGRPISYEQYF
- - TRBJ1-2 TRBV18 TGTGCCAGCTCACCACTCGGGGGGGCCTATGGCTACACCTTC CASSPLGGAYGYTF
- TRBD1 TRBJ2-7 TRBV4-3 TGCGCCAGCAGCCAAGATTGGGGACAGGTCAGCGAGCAGTACTTC CASSQDWGQVSEQYF
- - TRBJ2-1 TRBV27 TGTGCCAGCAGCGAGAGCTCCTACAATGAGCAGTTCTTC CASSESSYNEQFF
- TRBD2 TRBJ2-2 TRBV4-2 TGTGCCAGCAGCCAAGATCCGGGGGGTGGTGGGGAGCTGTTTTTT CASSQDPGGGGELFF
- TRBD1 TRBJ1-5 TRBV10-3 TGTGCCACGAACCCAGGGGGCGCGGGCAATCAGCCCCAGCATTTT CATNPGGAGNQPQHF
- - TRBJ2-1 TRBV5-1 TGCGCCAGCAAGTCGGGTTTCTATGAGCAGTTCTTC CASKSGFYEQFF
- TRBD1 TRBJ2-5 TRBV27 TGTGCCAGCAGTTTATCGCCCGGGACAGGGTTTAAGGCCCAGTACTTC CASSLSPGTGFKAQYF
few - TRBJ2-7 TRBV5-1 TGCGCCAGCAGCCCGGACTTCTACGAGCAGTACTTC CASSPDFYEQYF
- - TRBJ2-6 TRBV30 TGTGCCTGGAGTGTTCGGTTAGTGTCCTCTGGGGCCAACGTCCTAACTTTC CAWSVRLVSSGANVLTF
- - TRBJ2-5 TRBV6-5 TGTGCCAGCAGCTACTCGGACAGCCAAGAGACCCAGTACTTC CASSYSDSQETQYF
- - TRBJ1-2 TRBV9 TGTGCCAGCAGCGTAGTCCCCGGGGGAGCTAACTATGGCTACACCTTC CASSVVPGGANYGYTF
- - TRBJ2-5 TRBV9 TGTGCCAGCAGCGTAGCTACGAGGAACCGAGGTGAAGAGACCCAGTACTTC CASSVATRNRGEETQYF
- TRBD1 TRBJ1-5 TRBV27 TGTGCCAGCAGTGCACAGGGGTCCTACCAGCCCCAGCATTTT CASSAQGSYQPQHF
- - TRBJ1-5 TRBV2 TGTGCCAGCAGTGACGCGGGGTTTCATCAGCCCCAGCATTTT CASSDAGFHQPQHF
- - TRBJ1-1 TRBV20-1 TGCAGTGCTACCGGGACAGAAGCTTTCTTT CSATGTEAFF
- - TRBJ2-7 TRBV2 TGTGCCAGCAGTGTCAACTATTACTACGAGCAGTACTTC CASSVNYYYEQYF
- - TRBJ1-1 TRBV16 TGTGCCAGCAGCTTGGGCCCCGCCGGAGCTTTCTTT CASSLGPAGAFF